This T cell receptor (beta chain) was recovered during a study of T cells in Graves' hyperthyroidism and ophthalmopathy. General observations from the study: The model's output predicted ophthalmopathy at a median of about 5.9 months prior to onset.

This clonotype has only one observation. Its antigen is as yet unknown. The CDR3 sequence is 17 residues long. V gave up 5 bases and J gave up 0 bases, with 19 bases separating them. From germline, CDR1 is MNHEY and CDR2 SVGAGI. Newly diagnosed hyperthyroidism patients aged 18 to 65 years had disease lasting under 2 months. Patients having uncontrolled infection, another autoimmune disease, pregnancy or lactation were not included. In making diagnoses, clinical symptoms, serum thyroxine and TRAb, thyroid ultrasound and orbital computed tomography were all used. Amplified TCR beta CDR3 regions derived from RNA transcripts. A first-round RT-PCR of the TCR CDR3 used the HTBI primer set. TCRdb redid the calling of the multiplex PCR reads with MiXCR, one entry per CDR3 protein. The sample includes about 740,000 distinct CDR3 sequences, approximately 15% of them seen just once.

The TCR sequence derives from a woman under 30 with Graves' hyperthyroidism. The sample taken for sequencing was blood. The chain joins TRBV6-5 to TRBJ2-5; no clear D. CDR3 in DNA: TGTGCCAGCAGTCACTTCCCAGGCCCTCAGGACCAAGAGACCCAGTACTTC. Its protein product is CASSHFPGPQDQETQYF.